Shown below are 22 T cell receptor beta chains from a single sample sequenced in a study of monozygotic twins with inflammatory bowel disease (dated by TCRdb to the late 2010s). Library creation used 5' RACE. TCRdb lists the instrument as Illumina HiSeq 2500. TCRdb reprocessed the reads and provides one entry for every CDR3 protein sequence; no DNA is given. This sample's table lists about 300,000 distinct CDR3 sequences. The ten top clones hold more than 4.5% of the sample. The sample was blood. The receptors here all came from a human donor with ulcerative colitis or Crohn's disease, or a healthy co-twin of an affected twin (not recorded which).

This chain uses TRBV11-2 with TRBJ2-5; TCRdb indicates TRBD1, and absent DNA this call remains unverified. Germline-derived CDR1 and CDR2 are SGHAT and FQNNGV. The CDR3 is 15 amino acids. CDR3 protein: CASSLEAGQQETQYF.

CDR3 in amino acids: CASSQEEQGAGYTF. V gene TRBV4-3 combines with J gene TRBJ1-2; no DNA is available, so the TRBD1 call from TCRdb remains unchecked. Per germline, CDR1 LGHNA and CDR2 YSLEER. The CDR3 totals 14 residues.

The chain carries TRBV7-2 and TRBJ2-1; TCRdb calls TRBD2, which cannot be checked without DNA. This CDR3 contains 14 residues. The V gene's germline CDR1 is SGHTA and CDR2 FQGNSA. The CDR3 sequence is CASSSRTSGGEQFF.

V usage is TRBV20-1 and J usage is TRBJ2-7; absent DNA, TCRdb's TRBD1 call cannot be checked. The CDR3 is made up of 13 amino acids. From germline, CDR1 is DFQATT and CDR2 SNEGSKA (reference sequence). The CDR3 sequence is CSAFRGQGAEQYF.

This chain links TRBV4-3 with TRBJ1-2; no DNA is available, so the TRBD1 call from TCRdb remains unchecked. Germline V gene sequence: CDR1 LGHNA, CDR2 YSLEER. The CDR3 extends over 16 amino acids. The CDR3 spells CASSQGGTAPNYGYTF.

CDR3 sequence: CASSVKGMPMHEQYF. The chain combines TRBV9 with TRBJ2-7; TCRdb's assignment of TRBD1 cannot be checked, as there is no DNA. This CDR3 spans 15 amino acids. Per germline, CDR1 SGDLS and CDR2 YYNGEE.

The V gene is TRBV5-1, the J gene TRBJ2-1. CDR3 length equals 16 residues. Per germline, CDR1 SGHRS and CDR2 YFSETQ. CDR3 in amino acids: CASSLDLSAPNNEQFF.

The V call is TRBV10-3, the J call TRBJ2-1; TCRdb returns TRBD1, unconfirmable since there is no DNA. The CDR3 totals 18 residues. The germline V gene has CDR1 ENHRY and CDR2 SYGVKD. The CDR3 here is CAISESSRLGAGYNEQFF.

The rearrangement joins TRBV7-2 to TRBJ2-2; the TRBD2 assignment by TCRdb is unverifiable without DNA. The CDR3 runs to 16 residues. CDR1 SGHTA and CDR2 FQGNSA come from the germline V gene. The CDR3 region is CASSKLAGGSSGELFF.

The chain has TRBV6-2 or TRBV6-3 and TRBJ2-1; TCRdb gives TRBD2 as the D gene, but with no DNA this cannot be confirmed. Germline V gives CDR1 MNHEY, CDR2 SVGEGT. This CDR3 is 14 amino acids long. The CDR3 sequence: CASSKRGSYNEQFF.

The gene calls are TRBV9 and TRBJ2-7. The CDR3 has 13 residues. Per germline, CDR1 SGDLS and CDR2 YYNGEE. CDR3 region: CASSVGAPYEQYF. Variable domain in full (rest from reference TRBV9 and TRBJ2-7): DSGVTQTPKHLITATGQRVTLRCSPRSGDLSVYWYQQSLDQGLQFLIQYYNGEERAKGNILERFSAQQFPDLHSELNLSSLELGDSALYFCASSVGAPYEQYFGPGTRLTVT.

The rearrangement uses TRBV5-4 and TRBJ2-1; TCRdb outputs TRBD1, but without DNA this stays unchecked. CDR3 length equals 15 residues. CDR1 is SGHNT, CDR2 YYREEE, per germline (reference sequence). CDR3 sequence: CASSLAGAQTLFQFF.

This chain connects TRBV18 to TRBJ2-7. In germline, CDR1 is KGHSH, CDR2 LQKENI. The CDR3 covers 14 residues. Here the CDR3 reads CASSPGGRPYEQYF.

The chain uses TRBV9 and TRBJ1-1; TCRdb indicates TRBD1, and absent DNA this call remains unverified. The germline V gene encodes CDR1 SGDLS and CDR2 YYNGEE. The CDR3 spans 13 residues. The CDR3 spells CASSPQGRAEAFF.

The genes are TRBV20-1 and TRBJ2-7; lacking DNA, the TRBD2 call made by TCRdb goes unchecked. The CDR3 loop spans 11 amino acids. CDR1 is DFQATT, CDR2 SNEGSKA, per germline (reference sequence). The CDR3 is CSAQGSGEQYF.

The rearrangement joins TRBV6-2 or TRBV6-3 to TRBJ2-6; TCRdb's D gene call, TRBD1, goes unchecked for lack of DNA. There are 15 residues in the CDR3. Germline values: CDR1 MNHEY, CDR2 SVGEGT. The CDR3 reads CASSYSSGEANVLTF.

The chain uses TRBV28 and TRBJ1-2; TCRdb's D gene call, TRBD1, goes unchecked for lack of DNA. CDR1 is MDHEN and CDR2 is SYDVKM in the germline V gene. There are 16 residues in the CDR3. Here the CDR3 reads CASSLPPGGRDYGYTF.

The CDR3 spells CAIRTSGGCREQFF. The gene calls are TRBV10-3 and TRBJ2-1; TCRdb's assignment of TRBD2 cannot be checked, as there is no DNA. CDR3 size: 14 residues. Germline V lookup: CDR1 ENHRY, CDR2 SYGVKD.

The gene calls are TRBV9 and TRBJ2-5; TCRdb's D call of TRBD1 is untestable without DNA. Germline V gene sequence: CDR1 SGDLS, CDR2 YYNGEE. This CDR3 spans 14 amino acids. The CDR3 loop reads CASSERTGVETQYF. Based on the CDR3 plus reference TRBV9 and TRBJ2-5, the full variable domain is DSGVTQTPKHLITATGQRVTLRCSPRSGDLSVYWYQQSLDQGLQFLIQYYNGEERAKGNILERFSAQQFPDLHSELNLSSLELGDSALYFCASSERTGVETQYFGPGTRLLVL.

V gene TRBV5-4 combines with J gene TRBJ1-1; TCRdb indicates TRBD1, and absent DNA this call remains unverified. The CDR3 loop spans 15 amino acids. Germline V gene sequence: CDR1 SGHNT, CDR2 YYREEE (reference sequence). CDR3 loop: CASRSEGHLSTEAFF.

The chain is built from TRBV20-1 and TRBJ1-5. The length of the CDR3 is 14 residues. The V gene's germline CDR1 is DFQATT and CDR2 SNEGSKA (reference sequence). The CDR3 sequence is CSAPLQASNQPQHF.

V gene TRBV5-1 combines with J gene TRBJ1-1; TCRdb's assignment of TRBD1 cannot be checked, as there is no DNA. The germline CDR1 and CDR2 sequences are SGHRS and YFSETQ. The CDR3 spans 14 residues. CDR3 region: CASSFGGSGTEAFF. The full variable domain, its missing parts supplied by reference TRBV5-1 and TRBJ1-1, is KAGVTQTPRYLIKTRGQQVTLSCSPISGHRSVSWYQQTPGQGLQFLFEYFSETQRNKGNFPGRFSGRQFSNSRSEMNVSTLELGDSALYLCASSFGGSGTEAFFGQGTRLTVV.